The 19 T cell receptor beta chains in this list originate from one sample, sequenced in a study of T cells after yellow fever vaccination. One entry per CDR3 protein results from TCRdb running MiXCR on the 5' RACE reads. The sample holds roughly 330,000 distinct CDR3 sequences, 4% seen once. Sequenced material: PBMCs, taken 5 days after the yellow fever booster vaccination. Receptors were obtained from a man aged 18 to 29 who received the YFV17D yellow fever vaccine.

This clonotype was recorded at least ten times. The genes are TRBV4-1 and TRBJ1-3, with D perhaps matching TRBD1 (5 bases). This CDR3 contains 15 residues. Germline V gene lookup returns CDR1 MGHRA and CDR2 YSYEKL. V was pared by 1 base and J by 4 bases, with 11 bases between. The CDR3 nucleotides are TGCGCCAGCAGCCAAGGGGACGTATCGGGAAACACCATATATTTT. Translation gives CASSQGDVSGNTIYF.

This clonotype was recorded a few times. The chain has TRBV15 and TRBJ2-1; weak D call: TRBD1 (6 bases). Germline assignment: CDR1 LNHNV and CDR2 YYDKDF (reference sequence). V dropped 8 bases and J dropped 0 bases, with 17 bases sitting between them. This CDR3 has 16 amino acids. CDR3 DNA sequence: TGTGCCACCGGAAGGGACACCAAAATCTCCTACAATGAGCAGTTCTTC. Translation gives CATGRDTKISYNEQFF.

This clonotype appeared a few times. The chain recombines TRBV20-1 with TRBJ2-5; D ambiguous. Trimming pared 4 bases from V and 5 bases from J, leaving 8 bases between. CDR1 and CDR2 from the germline V gene are DFQATT and SNEGSKA (reference sequence). The CDR3 loop spans 11 amino acids. The CDR3 protein is CSATVAETQYF. CDR3 coding DNA: TGCAGTGCTACAGTTGCCGAGACCCAGTACTTC.

This clonotype was seen more than once but under ten times. The V call is TRBV25-1, the J call TRBJ1-5; D uncertain. Germline V gene lookup returns CDR1 MGHDK and CDR2 SYGVNS. This CDR3 spans 14 amino acids. With 3 bases removed from V and 1 base from J, the gap between germline ends came to 7 bases. CDR3 nucleotide sequence: TGTGCCAGCAGTGACCCAGCGAGCAATCAGCCCCAGCATTTT. This codes for CASSDPASNQPQHF.

This clonotype was detected only a few times. The chain has TRBV12-3 or TRBV12-4 and TRBJ1-3; D possibly corresponds to TRBD1 (6 bases). The CDR3 is made up of 13 amino acids. Trimming stripped 10 bases from V and 0 bases from J, with 10 bases between. The CDR3 nucleotides read TGTGCCACCGGGACAAGCTCTGGAAACACCATATATTTT. Its translation: CATGTSSGNTIYF.

This clonotype was picked up a small number of times. V gene TRBV2 combines with J gene TRBJ1-1; no reliable D call. From germline, CDR1 is SNHLY and CDR2 FYNNEI. V was cut by 3 bases and J by 6 bases, with 14 bases left in between. The CDR3 covers 14 residues. The CDR3 is CASSEESWVPEAFF. For the CDR3, the DNA is TGTGCCAGCAGTGAGGAAAGTTGGGTACCTGAAGCTTTCTTT.

This clonotype was seen many times. This sequence joins TRBV5-1 and TRBJ1-1, with D hard to call. The CDR3 spans 13 residues. From germline, CDR1 is SGHRS and CDR2 YFSETQ. The V end was cut by 1 base, the J end by 4 bases, with 8 bases between. DNA for the CDR3: TGCGCCAGCAGCTTGAGGACGGGCACTGAAGCTTTCTTT. Residues: CASSLRTGTEAFF.

This clonotype turned up a few times. The rearrangement uses TRBV7-2 and TRBJ2-7; TRBD1 matches 8 bases. V shed 5 bases and J 7 bases; nucleotides not matched to a gene: 7. Germline V CDR1 and CDR2: SGHTA, FQGNSA. This CDR3 comprises 13 residues. The CDR3 DNA sequence: TGTGCCAGCAGCCAGGACAGGGCTAGGGAGCAGTACGTC. The encoded protein is CASSQDRAREQYV.

This clonotype was observed at least ten times. The rearrangement uses TRBV21-1 and TRBJ2-7. TRBV21-1 is termed a pseudogene. This CDR3 contains 9 residues. The CDR3 DNA follows: TGTGCCAGCAACTACGAGCAGTACTTC. Amino acid sequence: CASNYEQYF.

At least ten counts were recorded for this clonotype. The gene calls are TRBV5-1 and TRBJ2-3; TRBD1 aligns across 8 bases. Germline CDR1 SGHRS, CDR2 YFSETQ. J lost 2 bases, V lost 4 bases, and 6 bases had no gene match. CDR3 size: 15 residues. This CDR3 reads CASSMGQVSTDTQYF. The CDR3 DNA follows: TGCGCCAGCAGCATGGGACAGGTCTCCACAGATACGCAGTATTTT.

This clonotype was seen at least ten times. The rearrangement links TRBV5-1 to TRBJ2-3; no clear D gene. Per germline, CDR1 SGHRS and CDR2 YFSETQ. This CDR3 has 15 residues. Trimming removed 1 base at V and 5 bases at J, with 14 bases between. The CDR3: CASSLLVAAGDTQYF. The CDR3 DNA reads TGCGCCAGCAGCTTGTTGGTCGCGGCAGGAGATACGCAGTATTTT.

The chain combines TRBV9 with TRBJ2-5; D is ambiguous. Germline CDR1 and CDR2: SGDLS and YYNGEE. Trimming stripped 4 bases from V and 1 base from J, with 11 bases between. The CDR3 spans 14 residues. The chain's CDR3 is CASSPWAAQETQYF. DNA for the CDR3: TGTGCCAGCAGCCCCTGGGCGGCCCAAGAGACCCAGTACTTC.

This clonotype came up a few times. For the CDR3, the DNA is TGTGCCAGCAGCTCCCGGGACAGCCTCACCGGGGAGCTGTTTTTT. It is translated as CASSSRDSLTGELFF. The chain has TRBV11-3 and TRBJ2-2; 7 bases line up with TRBD1. This CDR3 is 15 amino acids long. CDR1 and CDR2 from the germline V gene are SGHNT and YENEEA. V trimming: 4 bases; J trimming: 4 bases; junction bases outside the gene matches: 6.

This clonotype was detected only a few times. V usage is TRBV20-1 and J usage is TRBJ2-3, with 9 positions matching TRBD1. Germline V gives CDR1 DFQATT, CDR2 SNEGSKA (reference sequence). With V trimmed by 0 bases and J by 3 bases, 7 bases remained unmatched. The length of the CDR3 is 16 residues. The CDR3 loop is CSARDPGQGITDTQYF. Written as DNA, the CDR3 is TGCAGTGCTAGAGATCCGGGACAGGGTATTACAGATACGCAGTATTTT.

The V gene is TRBV5-4, the J gene TRBJ2-1; 8 nucleotides match TRBD1. Per germline, CDR1 SGHNT and CDR2 YYREEE (reference sequence). The CDR3 has 14 amino acids. The V segment lost 4 bases and the J segment 7 bases; nucleotides outside the gene matches: 7. Written as DNA, the CDR3 is TGTGCCAGCAGCCGAAGTGACAGGGGAAATGAGCAGTTCTTC. Translated, it gives CASSRSDRGNEQFF.

The sample holds many counts of this clonotype. J is TRBJ1-1 and V is TRBV4-1; D call uncertain. Germline V gives CDR1 MGHRA, CDR2 YSYEKL. The germline V and J ends were trimmed by 0 bases and 3 bases, with 8 bases remaining between them. The CDR3 consists of 14 residues. As DNA, the CDR3 is TGCGCCAGCAGCCAAGATCAGTTCTACACTGAAGCTTTCTTT. This sequence encodes CASSQDQFYTEAFF.

The chain employs TRBV4-3 and TRBJ2-1, with D uncertain. V lost 4 bases and J 7 bases, leaving 14 bases between the germline ends. The V gene's germline CDR1 is LGHNA and CDR2 YSLEER. The CDR3 spans 14 residues. The CDR3 protein is CASSPTAGGNEQFF. The CDR3 nucleotides are TGCGCCAGCAGCCCTACGGCAGGTGGGAATGAGCAGTTCTTC.

This clonotype showed up just a few times. CDR3 residues: CASSLHRGHEQYV. In nucleotides, the CDR3 is TGTGCCAGCAGCTTGCATCGGGGCCACGAGCAGTACGTC. The chain recombines TRBV5-6 with TRBJ2-7; D assignment may be TRBD1 or TRBD2 (5 bases each). Germline V gene sequence: CDR1 SGHDT, CDR2 YYEEEE. Deletions cut 1 base from V and 5 bases from J, with 10 bases between. The CDR3 has 13 residues.

For the CDR3, the DNA is TGCAGCGTTGAAGGGCGACAGGGCCACACAGATACGCAGTATTTT. This gives the protein CSVEGRQGHTDTQYF. The chain uses TRBV29-1 and TRBJ2-3; 7 bases line up with TRBD1. CDR3 length: 15 amino acids. In germline, CDR1 is SQVTM, CDR2 ANQGSEA. With 1 base clipped from V and 2 bases from J, the junction kept 6 bases outside the gene matches.